The 16 T cell receptor beta chains reported below all come from one sample, sequenced in a study of cytomegalovirus exposure and HLA in healthy donors (dated by TCRdb to 2016 to 2017). The method behind the library was the immunoSEQ multiplex PCR assay. For the multiplex PCR, a mixture combining 60 forward primers for TCR Vbeta segments and 13 reverse primers for TCR Jbeta segments was used. Held by TCRdb, this immuneACCESS table contains in-frame sequences only and omits some clones. Under half of the omission traces to an unresolved V gene where checked; the cause of the rest is unknown. This sample holds roughly 250,000 clones; 84% were observed only once. Jointly, the top ten make up roughly 2% of the sample. Sequencing was performed on PBMCs. Receptor source: a woman aged 40 to 50 in good health and CMV-seropositive.

To note about this clone: One end of the junction does not line up with germline, which may come from a read error. This chain connects TRBV7-2 to TRBJ2-1; tentative D call: TRBD2 (5 bases). The germline CDR1 and CDR2 sequences are SGHTA and FQGNSA. CDR3 length: 13 residues. Written as DNA, the CDR3 is TGTGCCAGCAGCTCTCGGACTCTCAATGAGCAGCTCTTC. Its translation: CASSSRTLNEQLF.

This chain links TRBV30 with TRBJ2-2, with D possibly matching TRBD1 (6 bases). V was clipped by 0 bases and J by 5 bases, with 16 bases between them. This CDR3 spans 16 amino acids. In germline, CDR1 is GTSNPN, CDR2 SVGIG (reference sequence). CDR3 amino acids: CAWSVFLNRATGELFF. For the CDR3, the DNA is TGTGCCTGGAGTGTATTCCTGAACAGGGCGACCGGGGAGCTGTTTTTT.

The V gene is TRBV28, the J gene TRBJ1-5; no clear D gene. Germline-derived CDR1 and CDR2 are MDHEN and SYDVKM. This CDR3 has 14 amino acids. Trimming stripped 6 bases from V and 2 bases from J, with 11 bases between. CDR3 in amino acids: CASSRPGGNQPQHF. The CDR3 nucleotides read TGTGCCAGCAGCCGTCCCGGGGGCAATCAGCCCCAGCATTTT.

The V and J genes are TRBV5-6 and TRBJ2-2; TRBD2 matches 7 bases. Unmatched junction bases numbered 13, after V lost 7 bases and J lost 7 bases. In germline, CDR1 is SGHDT, CDR2 YYEEEE. The CDR3 covers 15 residues. The CDR3 coding sequence is TGTGCCAGCTCCGTGGTGGGAGGGGCGATCGGGGAGCTGTTTTTT. Amino acid sequence: CASSVVGGAIGELFF.

The CDR3 coding sequence is TGTGCCAGCAGAGGGCTGGACAGGGACAATCAGCCCCAGCATTTT. It specifies CASRGLDRDNQPQHF. The chain links TRBV28 to TRBJ1-5; TRBD1 aligns across 8 bases. The CDR3 runs to 15 residues. Looked up from germline, CDR1 is MDHEN and CDR2 is SYDVKM. After removal of 6 bases from V and 3 bases from J, the junction contained 7 bases not matched to a gene. The full variable domain, rest sourced from reference TRBV28 and TRBJ1-5, is DVKVTQSSRYLVKRTGEKVFLECVQDMDHENMFWYRQDPGLGLRLIYFSYDVKMKEKGDIPEGYSVSREKKERFSLILESASTNQTSMYLCASRGLDRDNQPQHFGDGTRLSIL.

The gene calls are TRBV5-5 and TRBJ1-6; the D is unclear. Germline CDR1 reads SGHKS; CDR2 reads YYEKEE (reference sequence). The CDR3 totals 13 residues. Trimming pared 0 bases from V and 5 bases from J, leaving 3 bases between. CDR3 sequence reads: CASSLGDNSPLHF. The CDR3 region has the DNA TGTGCCAGCAGCTTGGGCGATAATTCACCCCTCCACTTT.

The J gene is TRBJ2-5, the V gene TRBV7-2, with D perhaps TRBD2 (6 bases). Germline CDR1 is SGHTA and CDR2 is FQGNSA. V was pared by 4 bases and J by 5 bases, with 17 bases between. The CDR3 has 15 residues. The CDR3 region has the DNA TGTGCCAGCAGCTCCGCGGGGTCCACGGTGGAGACCCAGTACTTC. Translating it yields CASSSAGSTVETQYF.

Only one count was recorded for this clone. V and J are TRBV5-6 and TRBJ2-5, with D possibly being TRBD1 (5 bases). CDR1 and CDR2 from the germline V gene are SGHDT and YYEEEE. The CDR3 runs 14 residues. Between the trimmed V and J ends, which lost 5 bases and 4 bases, there was a span of 15 bases. CDR3 region: CASSSDSIGETQYF. In DNA, the CDR3 is TGTGCCAGCAGTTCTGACAGTATCGGAGAGACCCAGTACTTC.

The chain employs TRBV28 and TRBJ2-5; 8 bases are shared with TRBD2. Germline V gene sequence: CDR1 MDHEN, CDR2 SYDVKM. V lost 6 bases to trimming and J lost 5 bases; unmatched junction nucleotides: 8. The CDR3 has 14 residues. In DNA, the CDR3 is TGTGCCAGCAGGGAGCGGGAGCGGGGGGAGACCCAGTACTTC. It specifies CASRERERGETQYF.

This clone has just a few counts. This sequence joins TRBV2 and TRBJ2-1; 9 nucleotides align to TRBD2. This CDR3 is 15 amino acids long. Germline V gene data show CDR1 as SNHLY and CDR2 as FYNNEI. The J segment lost 3 bases and the V segment lost 8 bases, leaving 8 bases of the junction unmatched. For the CDR3, the DNA is TGTGCCAGCTCCATAGCGGGAGCCTACTACAATGAGCAGTTCTTC. The encoded protein is CASSIAGAYYNEQFF.

This clone was seen only once. This sequence joins TRBV5-1 and TRBJ2-7; D possibly corresponds to TRBD2 (6 bases). Deletions cut 0 bases from V and 5 bases from J, with 12 bases between. This CDR3 has 14 residues. Germline CDR1 is SGHRS and CDR2 is YFSETQ. Written as DNA, the CDR3 is TGCGCCAGCAGCTTGGTTGGAGGGAGGAACGAGCAGTACTTC. Protein: CASSLVGGRNEQYF.

The J gene is TRBJ1-1, the V gene TRBV7-9; TRBD1 is a possible D gene (6 bases). In germline, CDR1 is SEHNR, CDR2 FQNEAQ (reference sequence). The CDR3 sequence is 12 residues long. Trimming took 8 bases from V and 5 from J, leaving 12 bases between them. The CDR3, as DNA: TGTGCCAGCGCCGGACAGCCGACTGAAGCTTTCTTT. Its translation: CASAGQPTEAFF. Combining the CDR3 with reference TRBV7-9 and TRBJ1-1 gives the whole variable domain DTGVSQNPRHKITKRGQNVTFRCDPISEHNRLYWYRQTLGQGPEFLTYFQNEAQLEKSRLLSDRFSAERPKGSFSTLEIQRTEQGDSAMYLCASAGQPTEAFFGQGTRLTVV.

CDR3 in DNA: TGCAGCGTTGACAGGGGGAACGGCTACACCTTC. The encoded protein is CSVDRGNGYTF. The rearrangement joins TRBV29-1 to TRBJ1-2; TRBD1 matches 7 bases. The CDR3 contains 11 residues. Trimming removed 3 bases from V and 8 bases from J; junction bases left unmatched: 3. From germline, CDR1 is SQVTM and CDR2 ANQGSEA.

The chain carries TRBV19 and TRBJ2-5; 9 nucleotides line up with TRBD2. Per the germline V gene, CDR1 is LNHDA and CDR2 is SQIVND (reference sequence). There are 15 residues in the CDR3. V lost 5 bases to trimming and J lost 1 base; unmatched junction nucleotides: 5. This CDR3 is CASSLIAGVQETQYF. In nucleotides, the CDR3 is TGTGCCAGTAGTCTGATAGCGGGAGTCCAAGAGACCCAGTACTTC.

This clone showed up just once. DNA for the CDR3: TGTGCCAGCAGCTACATAGGAGGGGAGACCCAGTACTTC. Its protein product is CASSYIGGETQYF. The rearrangement uses TRBV7-3 and TRBJ2-5, with D perhaps matching TRBD2 (6 bases). CDR1 and CDR2 from the germline V gene are SGHTA and FQGTGA. The germline V and J ends were trimmed by 4 bases and 5 bases, with 11 bases remaining between them. The CDR3 extends over 13 amino acids.

The chain links TRBV11-2 to TRBJ2-5, with a tentative D call TRBD2 (6 bases). The CDR3 sequence is 14 residues long. The germline V gene has CDR1 SGHAT and CDR2 FQNNGV. The V gene lost 5 bases and the J gene lost 4 bases, with 14 bases spanning the gap. CDR3 sequence: CASSPRGSAETQYF. The CDR3 nucleotides read TGTGCCAGCAGCCCACGGGGGAGTGCAGAGACCCAGTACTTC.